The 12 T cell receptor beta chains below come from one sample, sequenced in a study of shared T cell receptors in the human thymus. Using immunoSEQ multiplex PCR, the repertoire was profiled, and TCRdb retains in-frame clones only, with some absent. This table has hundreds of thousands of clones, around 87% appearing once. The data also belong to a second study, concerning human thymus T cells.

Source material: thymocytes. These receptors were collected from a boy younger than two with a congenital heart defect.

This clone was seen a few times. The chain is built from TRBV5-6 and TRBJ2-3; D ambiguous. The ends were cut back, 3 bases at V and 3 bases at J, with 8 bases in the middle. Germline V gene sequence: CDR1 SGHDT, CDR2 YYEEEE. The CDR3 runs 13 residues. DNA for the CDR3: TGTGCCAGCAGCTATTATCGGACAGATACGCAGTATTTT. Translated: CASSYYRTDTQYF. Based on the CDR3 plus reference TRBV5-6 and TRBJ2-3, the full variable domain is DAGVTQSPTHLIKTRGQQVTLRCSPKSGHDTVSWYQQALGQGPQFIFQYYEEEERQRGNFPDRFSGHQFPNYSSELNVNALLLGDSALYLCASSYYRTDTQYFGPGTRLTVL.

V usage is TRBV9 and J usage is TRBJ1-5; unclear D gene. Germline-derived CDR1 and CDR2 are SGDLS and YYNGEE. The CDR3 contains 15 residues. Trimming left V 3 bases short and J 0 bases short, with 10 bases between. Written as DNA, the CDR3 is TGTGCCAGCAGCGCGGGGAACAATAGCAATCAGCCCCAGCATTTT. Translating gives CASSAGNNSNQPQHF.

This chain uses TRBV19 with TRBJ1-6; no reliable D call. The ends were cut back, 5 bases at V and 4 bases at J, with 24 bases in the middle. Germline V gene data show CDR1 as LNHDA and CDR2 as SQIVND (reference sequence). This CDR3 is built from 19 residues. The CDR3 nucleotides read TGTGCCAGTAGTCTTAGAGAGAGGGAAGAGACGGAATATAATTCACCCCTCCACTTT. Protein sequence: CASSLREREETEYNSPLHF.

The chain couples TRBV27 to TRBJ2-7, with TRBD1 identical over 9 bases. Germline V gene lookup returns CDR1 MNHEY and CDR2 SMNVEV (reference sequence). V was clipped by 4 bases and J by 1 base; unmatched bases: 5. The CDR3 has 15 residues. This chain's CDR3 is CASSSPGTGSYEQYF. In DNA, the CDR3 is TGTGCCAGCAGTTCCCCGGGGACAGGGTCCTACGAGCAGTACTTC.

This chain links TRBV11-2 with TRBJ2-7; 7 bases are a match to TRBD2. CDR1 is SGHAT and CDR2 is FQNNGV in the germline V gene. The CDR3 is 16 amino acids. Trimming at V came to 7 bases and at J to 2 bases, leaving 14 bases not matched to a gene. The CDR3 region has the DNA TGTGCCAGCACCTACCAAACGGGGGGAGGCCCCTACGAGCAGTACTTC. The encoded protein is CASTYQTGGGPYEQYF. Looking up the rest from reference TRBV11-2 and TRBJ2-7 gives the full variable domain: EAGVAQSPRYKIIEKRQSVAFWCNPISGHATLYWYQQILGQGPKLLIQFQNNGVVDDSQLPKDRFSAERLKGVDSTLKIQPAKLEDSAVYLCASTYQTGGGPYEQYFGPGTRLTVT.

J is TRBJ2-4 and V is TRBV11-2; tentatively, D is TRBD2 (6 bases). Trimming left V 5 bases short and J 1 base short, with 15 bases between. Germline CDR1 is SGHAT and CDR2 is FQNNGV. This CDR3 is built from 16 residues. The DNA of the CDR3 is TGTGCCAGCAGCGGATGGGGCGGGGCTGCCAAAAACATTCAGTACTTC. Translation gives CASSGWGGAAKNIQYF.

This chain connects TRBV25-1 to TRBJ1-5, with D possibly matching TRBD1 (6 bases). Germline loops: CDR1 MGHDK, CDR2 SYGVNS. Trimming took 2 bases from V and 2 from J, leaving 13 bases between them. The CDR3 has 16 residues. The CDR3 coding sequence is TGTGCCAGCAGTGAAGGGCAGGGGATGGGCAATCAGCCCCAGCATTTT. Translating gives CASSEGQGMGNQPQHF.

The chain links TRBV9 to TRBJ1-4, with D perhaps matching TRBD1 (6 bases). Trimming pared 3 bases from V and 7 bases from J, leaving 19 bases between. The CDR3 has 16 amino acids. The germline V gene encodes CDR1 SGDLS and CDR2 YYNGEE. The CDR3 region is CASSGAQGTRVEKLFF. In DNA, the CDR3 is TGTGCCAGCAGCGGTGCACAAGGGACAAGGGTTGAAAAACTGTTTTTT.

V gene TRBV6-1 combines with J gene TRBJ1-5; D possibly corresponds to TRBD1 (6 bases). Germline assignment: CDR1 MNHNS and CDR2 SASEGT. The CDR3 totals 15 residues. V was pared by 4 bases and J by 0 bases, with 10 bases between. CDR3 residues: CASSARRGSNQPQHF. CDR3 DNA: TGTGCCAGCAGTGCTCGCAGGGGTAGCAATCAGCCCCAGCATTTT.

This clone turned up a few times. This chain uses TRBV10-2 with TRBJ2-7; D is perhaps TRBD2 (5 bases). The germline gives CDR1 WSHSY, CDR2 SAAADI. The CDR3 totals 13 residues. Trimming pared 8 bases from V and 3 bases from J, leaving 14 bases between. The CDR3 spells CASLPGVSYEQYF. In nucleotides, the CDR3 is TGCGCCAGCCTACCCGGGGTTAGCTACGAGCAGTACTTC.

The V gene is TRBV5-1, the J gene TRBJ2-1; D is undetermined. Per germline, CDR1 SGHRS and CDR2 YFSETQ. Between the trimmed V and J ends, which lost 3 bases and 0 bases, there was a span of 19 bases. The CDR3 is 18 amino acids. Written as DNA, the CDR3 is TGCGCCAGCAGCTGTGCGAATTGTGACTCTAGCTCCTACAATGAGCAGTTCTTC. This gives the protein CASSCANCDSSSYNEQFF.

As DNA, the CDR3 is TGCAGCGTTGAGAAACTAGCGGGGAGCACAGATACGCAGTATTTT. Translated, it gives CSVEKLAGSTDTQYF. The J gene is TRBJ2-3, the V gene TRBV29-1, with 10 bases fitting TRBD2. V dropped 3 bases and J dropped 0; count of bases not matched to a gene: 3. The CDR3 consists of 15 residues. Per the germline V gene, CDR1 is SQVTM and CDR2 is ANQGSEA.